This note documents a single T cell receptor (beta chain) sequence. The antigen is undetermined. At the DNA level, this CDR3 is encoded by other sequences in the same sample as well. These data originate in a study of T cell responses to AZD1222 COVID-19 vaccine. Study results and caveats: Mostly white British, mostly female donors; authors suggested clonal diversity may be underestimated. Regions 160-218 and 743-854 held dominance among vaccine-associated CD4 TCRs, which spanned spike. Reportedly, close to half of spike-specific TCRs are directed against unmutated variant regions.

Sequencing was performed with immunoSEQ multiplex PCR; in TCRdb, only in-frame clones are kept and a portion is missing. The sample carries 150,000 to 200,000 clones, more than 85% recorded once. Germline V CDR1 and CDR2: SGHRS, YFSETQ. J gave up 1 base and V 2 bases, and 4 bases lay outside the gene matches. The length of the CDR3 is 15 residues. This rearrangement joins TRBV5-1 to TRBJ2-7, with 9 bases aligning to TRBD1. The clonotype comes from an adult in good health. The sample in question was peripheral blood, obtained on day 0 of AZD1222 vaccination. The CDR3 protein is CASSLGTGPSYEQYF. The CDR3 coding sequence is TGCGCCAGCAGCTTAGGGACAGGGCCTTCCTACGAGCAGTACTTC.